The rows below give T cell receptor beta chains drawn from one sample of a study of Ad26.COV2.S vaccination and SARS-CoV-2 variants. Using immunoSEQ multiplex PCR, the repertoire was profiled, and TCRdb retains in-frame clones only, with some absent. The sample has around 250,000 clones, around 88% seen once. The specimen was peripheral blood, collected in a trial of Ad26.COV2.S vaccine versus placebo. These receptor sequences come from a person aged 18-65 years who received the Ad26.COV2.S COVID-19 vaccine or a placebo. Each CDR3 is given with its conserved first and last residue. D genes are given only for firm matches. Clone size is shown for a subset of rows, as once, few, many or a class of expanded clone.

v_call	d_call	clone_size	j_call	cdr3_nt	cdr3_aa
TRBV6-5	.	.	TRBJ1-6	TGTGCCAGCACGGTAAAAAGGGATTCACCCCTCCACTTT	CASTVKRDSPLHF
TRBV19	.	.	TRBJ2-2	TGTGCCAGTAGTATGGGTGGCACCGGGGAGCTGTTTTTT	CASSMGGTGELFF
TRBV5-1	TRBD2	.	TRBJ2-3	TGCGCCAGCAGCTCCACTAGCGGGGGAGTTCTTGGTAGCACAGATACGCAGTATTTT	CASSSTSGGVLGSTDTQYF
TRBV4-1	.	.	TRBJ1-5	TGCGCCAGCAGCCAAGATGTGGCAGGGGCCGCCCGAAGCAATCAGCCCCAGCATTTT	CASSQDVAGAARSNQPQHF
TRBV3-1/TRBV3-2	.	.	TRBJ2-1	TGTGCCAGCAGCCAATGGGGGGACTCCTACAATGAGCAGTTCTTC	CASSQWGDSYNEQFF
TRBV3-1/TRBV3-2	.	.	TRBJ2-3	TGTGCCAGCAGCTCGCCGGGGCGCACAGATACGCAGTATTTT	CASSSPGRTDTQYF
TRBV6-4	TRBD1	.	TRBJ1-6	TGTGCCAGCAGTGACATCGGGACAGGGGTAACACCCCTCCACTTT	CASSDIGTGVTPLHF
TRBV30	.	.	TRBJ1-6	TGTGCCTGGAGTACCAGCGGTTCACCCCTCCACTTT	CAWSTSGSPLHF
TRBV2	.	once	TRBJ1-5	TGTGCCAGCAGATCGAGGGGCGGAAATAGCAATCAGCCCCAGCATTTT	CASRSRGGNSNQPQHF
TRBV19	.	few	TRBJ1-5	TGTGCCAGTAGCCTCGGGACAACAATCAATCAGCCCCAGCATTTT	CASSLGTTINQPQHF